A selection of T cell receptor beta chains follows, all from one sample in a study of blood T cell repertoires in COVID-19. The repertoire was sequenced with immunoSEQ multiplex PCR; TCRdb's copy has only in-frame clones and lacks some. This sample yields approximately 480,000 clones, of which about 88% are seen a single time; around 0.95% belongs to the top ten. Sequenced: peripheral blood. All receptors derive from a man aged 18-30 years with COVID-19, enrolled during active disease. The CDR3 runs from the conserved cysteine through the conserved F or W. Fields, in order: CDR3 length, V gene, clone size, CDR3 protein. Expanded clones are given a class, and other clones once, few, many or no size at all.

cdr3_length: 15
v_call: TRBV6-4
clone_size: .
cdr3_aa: CASSDHAGPTDTQYF

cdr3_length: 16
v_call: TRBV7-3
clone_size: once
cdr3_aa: CASSLHRLAGPGELFF

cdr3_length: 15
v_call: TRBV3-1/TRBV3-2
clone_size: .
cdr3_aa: CASSQDLQGEETQYF

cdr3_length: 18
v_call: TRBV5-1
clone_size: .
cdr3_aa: CASSFGTSGRPGADTQYF

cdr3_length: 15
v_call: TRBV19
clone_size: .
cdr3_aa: CASSIKSSRNNEQFF

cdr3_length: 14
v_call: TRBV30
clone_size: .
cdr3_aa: CAWQIQGRADGYTF

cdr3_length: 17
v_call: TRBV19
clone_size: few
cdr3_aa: CASSAPGTGGANYGYTF

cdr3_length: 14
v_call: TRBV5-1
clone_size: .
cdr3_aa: CASSLPGGPDTQYF

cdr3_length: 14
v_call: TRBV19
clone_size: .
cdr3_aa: CASSALLGQTEAFF

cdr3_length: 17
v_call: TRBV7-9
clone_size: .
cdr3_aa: CASSSGTGASGANVLTF

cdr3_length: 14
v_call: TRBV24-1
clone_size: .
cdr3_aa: CATSDSGGWETQYF

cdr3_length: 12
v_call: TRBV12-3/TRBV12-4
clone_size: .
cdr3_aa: CASRSLLAGYTF

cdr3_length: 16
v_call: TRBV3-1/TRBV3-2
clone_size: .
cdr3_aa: CASSQDWAGGFGELFF

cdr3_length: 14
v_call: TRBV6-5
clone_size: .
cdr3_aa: CASGPIQGSYEQYF

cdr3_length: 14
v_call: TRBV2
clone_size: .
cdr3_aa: CASSEGSSGNTIYF

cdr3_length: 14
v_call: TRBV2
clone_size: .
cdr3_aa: CASNPDRTGDTQYF

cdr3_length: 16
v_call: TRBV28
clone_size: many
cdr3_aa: CASSPTSGGTYNEQFF

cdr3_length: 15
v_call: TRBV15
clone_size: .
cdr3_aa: CATSGRDFRYNEQFF

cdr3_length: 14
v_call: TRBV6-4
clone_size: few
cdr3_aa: CASSEGTGRTEAFF

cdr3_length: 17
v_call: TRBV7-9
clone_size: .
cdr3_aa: CASSPTGRGTYTGELFF

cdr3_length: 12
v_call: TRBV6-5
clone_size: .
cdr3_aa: CASSLTTGELFF

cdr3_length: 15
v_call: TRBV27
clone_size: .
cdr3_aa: CASSPGLRMVSPLHF

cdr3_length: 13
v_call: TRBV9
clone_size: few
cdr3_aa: CASSPETGLGYTF

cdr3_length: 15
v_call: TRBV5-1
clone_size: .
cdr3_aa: CASSPGDVAKNIQYF

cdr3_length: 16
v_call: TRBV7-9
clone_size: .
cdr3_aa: CASSTHRGENTGELFF

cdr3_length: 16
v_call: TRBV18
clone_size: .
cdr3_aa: CASSPGAILSRYGYTF

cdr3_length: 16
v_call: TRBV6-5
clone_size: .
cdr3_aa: CASSYSSSGYLDTQYF

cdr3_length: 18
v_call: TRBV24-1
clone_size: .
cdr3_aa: CATSCQARSKIMNTEAFF

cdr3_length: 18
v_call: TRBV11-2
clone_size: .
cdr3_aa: CASSGGQGARRTNEKLFF

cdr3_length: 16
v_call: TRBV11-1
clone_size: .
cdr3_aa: CASRDSGRLSYNEQFF

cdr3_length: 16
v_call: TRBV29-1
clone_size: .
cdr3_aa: CSVELGRERAKNIQYF

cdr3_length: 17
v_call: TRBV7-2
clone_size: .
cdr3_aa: CASRPTSGLSSYNEQFF

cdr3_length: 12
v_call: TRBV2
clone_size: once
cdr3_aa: CASEGQQETQYF

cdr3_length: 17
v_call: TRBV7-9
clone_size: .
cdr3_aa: CASSLDLRDSPRGELFF

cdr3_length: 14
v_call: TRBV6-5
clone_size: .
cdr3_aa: CASRRGTSAYEQYF

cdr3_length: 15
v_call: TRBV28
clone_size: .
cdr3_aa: CASSGRGLAKNIQYF

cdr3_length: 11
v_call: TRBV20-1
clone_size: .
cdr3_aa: CSARLDYEQYF

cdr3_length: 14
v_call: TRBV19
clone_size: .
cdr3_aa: CASSRGDDTDTQYF

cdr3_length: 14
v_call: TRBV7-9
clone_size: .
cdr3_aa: CASSHGDSVETQYF

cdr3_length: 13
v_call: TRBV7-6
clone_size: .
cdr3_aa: CASSIQGYTEAFF

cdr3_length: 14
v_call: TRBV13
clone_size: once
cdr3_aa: CASSLAGGIHEQFF

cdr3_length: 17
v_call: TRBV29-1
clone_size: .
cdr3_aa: CSVLPGQGPGRRNEQFF

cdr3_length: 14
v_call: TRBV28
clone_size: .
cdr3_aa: CASSLSPPADTQYF

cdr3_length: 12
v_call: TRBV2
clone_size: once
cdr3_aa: CASMGGSEKLFF

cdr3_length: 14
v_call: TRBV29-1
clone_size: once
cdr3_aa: CSAGPGLHGNTIYF

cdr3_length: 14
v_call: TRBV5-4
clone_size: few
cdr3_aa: CASSYQGQSYEQYF

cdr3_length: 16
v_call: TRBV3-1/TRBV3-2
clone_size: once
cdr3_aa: CASSQDLAGVNQPQHF

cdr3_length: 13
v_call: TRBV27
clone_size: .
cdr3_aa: CASSLGRADTQYF

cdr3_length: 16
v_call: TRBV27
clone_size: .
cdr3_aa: CASRSASGRADNEQFF

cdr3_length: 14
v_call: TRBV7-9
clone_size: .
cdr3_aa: CASSPGQGTDTQYF

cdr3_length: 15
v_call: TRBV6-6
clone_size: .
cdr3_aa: CASSYLDRYNQPQHF

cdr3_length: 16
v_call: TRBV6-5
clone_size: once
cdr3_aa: CASSYSGSGGSDTQYF

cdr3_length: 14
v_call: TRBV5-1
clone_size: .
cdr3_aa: CASSLAREADTQYF

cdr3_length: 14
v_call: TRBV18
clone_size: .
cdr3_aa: CASSAQGAGTEAFF

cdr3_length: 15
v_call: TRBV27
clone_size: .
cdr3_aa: CASRYRQGREETQYF

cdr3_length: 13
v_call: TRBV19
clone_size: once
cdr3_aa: CASSPPTVNEQYF

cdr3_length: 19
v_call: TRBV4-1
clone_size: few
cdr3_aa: CASSPLRPRESSYNSPLHF

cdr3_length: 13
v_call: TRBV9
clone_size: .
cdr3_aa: CASSVNSGNEQFF

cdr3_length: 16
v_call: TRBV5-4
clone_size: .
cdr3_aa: CASSLGGQGVRDTIYF